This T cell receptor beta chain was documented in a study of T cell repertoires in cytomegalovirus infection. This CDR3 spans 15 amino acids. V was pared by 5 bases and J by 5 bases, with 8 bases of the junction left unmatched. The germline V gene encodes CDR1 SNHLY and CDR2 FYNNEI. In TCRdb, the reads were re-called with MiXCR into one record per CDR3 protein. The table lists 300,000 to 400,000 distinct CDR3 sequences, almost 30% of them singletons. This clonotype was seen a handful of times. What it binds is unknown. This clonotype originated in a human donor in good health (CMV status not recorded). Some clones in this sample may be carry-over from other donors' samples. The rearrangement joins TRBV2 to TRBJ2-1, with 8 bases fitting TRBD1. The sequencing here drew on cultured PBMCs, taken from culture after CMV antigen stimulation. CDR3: CASSWEQGEDNEQFF. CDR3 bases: TGTGCCAGCAGTTGGGAACAGGGGGAGGACAATGAGCAGTTCTTC.